Shown below are 6 T cell receptor beta chains from a single sample sequenced in a study of T cell repertoires in aging, cancer and after chemotherapy. TRB rearrangements spanning V, D and J were amplified using mixed TRB-A/B primers. MiXCR was run by TCRdb on the multiplex PCR reads, yielding one entry per CDR3 protein. The sample yields 7,500 or so distinct CDR3 sequences, 35% to 50% seen once. Peripheral blood genomic DNA, not sorted cells or RNA, was the template. Sequenced material: blood. The receptors were gathered from a human donor in good health.

The J gene is TRBJ1-2, the V gene TRBV5-1, with a tentative D call TRBD1 (5 bases). V was cut by 3 bases and J by 4 bases, with 19 bases left in between. Germline V gives CDR1 SGHRS, CDR2 YFSETQ. This CDR3 contains 16 residues. The CDR3 spells CASSSHPRGIGYGYTF. The CDR3 DNA reads as TGCGCCAGCAGCTCGCACCCGAGGGGAATAGGCTATGGCTACACCTTC.

The rearrangement joins TRBV6-5 to TRBJ2-7; TRBD1 matches at 9 bases. V lost 5 bases to trimming and J lost 5 bases; unmatched junction nucleotides: 1. This CDR3 contains 12 residues. Per germline, CDR1 MNHEY and CDR2 SVGAGI. CDR3 amino acids: CASSRQGDEQYF. In nucleotides, the CDR3 is TGTGCCAGCAGTCGACAGGGGGACGAGCAGTACTTC.

The gene calls are TRBV4-3 and TRBJ2-1; 7 positions agree with TRBD2. The germline gives CDR1 LGHNA, CDR2 YSLEER. The ends lost 3 bases at V and 9 bases at J; junction bases unmatched: 5. CDR3 length: 13 residues. CDR3 coding DNA: TGCGCCAGCAGCCAGTGGGGGGGGGGTGAGCAGTTCTTC. Translated: CASSQWGGGEQFF.

The V call is TRBV12-3 or TRBV12-4, the J call TRBJ2-5, with 7 bases matching TRBD1. Trimming removed 3 bases from V and 4 bases from J; junction bases left unmatched: 5. This CDR3 has 14 amino acids. In nucleotides, the CDR3 is TGTGCCAGCAGTTTCCAGACAGGGAGAGAGACCCAGTACTTC. Protein sequence: CASSFQTGRETQYF.

The chain joins TRBV29-1 to TRBJ1-2; 9 nucleotides match TRBD1. The CDR3 runs to 15 residues. From germline, CDR1 is SQVTM and CDR2 ANQGSEA. With 6 bases clipped from V and 6 bases from J, the junction kept 14 bases outside the gene matches. The CDR3 nucleotides are TGCAGCGTGGAGGGGATGGTGGACAGGGGACATGGCTACACCTTC. Protein: CSVEGMVDRGHGYTF. The whole variable domain, remainder taken from reference TRBV29-1 and TRBJ1-2, is SAVISQKPSRDICQRGTSLTIQCQVDSQVTMMFWYRQQPGQSLTLIATANQGSEATYESGFVIDKFPISRPNLTFSTLTVSNMSPEDSSIYLCSVEGMVDRGHGYTFGSGTRLTVV.

This sequence joins TRBV19 and TRBJ2-7; D not resolved. CDR3 length: 14 residues. CDR1 and CDR2 from the germline V gene are LNHDA and SQIVND (reference sequence). V gave up 3 bases and J gave up 3 bases, with 12 bases separating them. The CDR3 region is CASSIGGTNYEQYF. DNA of the CDR3: TGTGCCAGTAGTATCGGTGGAACGAACTACGAGCAGTACTTC.